This TCR beta chain is from a study of human T cells and chemical hapten exposure. Overall study context: Variation in per-sample TCR yields came mainly from small pooled library volume differences. Whole-study findings and limits: Among TCRs, those above 1 in 1000 frequency were unaffected by DPC sensitization. Expanded TCRs clustered into significantly more large CDR3 similarity groups than controls, the analysis revealed.

Time point: patch test 3, about 24 weeks after DPC sensitization. Treatment specified: therapeutic diphenylcyclopropenone sensitization with weekly scalp DPC. This clonotype is a singleton in its sample. The antigen remains unidentified. The junction and the germline gene differ at one end; a read error may be behind it. Unique molecular identifiers were affixed to discrete cDNA molecules within the library. TCRdb passed the RACE reads through MiXCR, listing each CDR3 protein once. The sample includes more than 150,000 distinct CDR3 sequences, more than 20% seen only once; the top ten take roughly 2.5%. The receptor was isolated from a woman aged 40-49 years with alopecia areata. Some clones in this sample may be carry-over from other donors' samples. The sequences come from whole blood, collected in connection with sensitization to the hapten diphenylcyclopropenone (DPC).

CDR3 in DNA: TGTGCCAGCAGCGCCGGGCCGCAAATAAACTATGGCCACACCTTC. Encoded protein: CASSAGPQINYGHTF. V gene TRBV6-5 combines with J gene TRBJ1-2; D is uncertain. Germline assignment: CDR1 MNHEY and CDR2 SVGAGI. This CDR3 spans 15 amino acids.